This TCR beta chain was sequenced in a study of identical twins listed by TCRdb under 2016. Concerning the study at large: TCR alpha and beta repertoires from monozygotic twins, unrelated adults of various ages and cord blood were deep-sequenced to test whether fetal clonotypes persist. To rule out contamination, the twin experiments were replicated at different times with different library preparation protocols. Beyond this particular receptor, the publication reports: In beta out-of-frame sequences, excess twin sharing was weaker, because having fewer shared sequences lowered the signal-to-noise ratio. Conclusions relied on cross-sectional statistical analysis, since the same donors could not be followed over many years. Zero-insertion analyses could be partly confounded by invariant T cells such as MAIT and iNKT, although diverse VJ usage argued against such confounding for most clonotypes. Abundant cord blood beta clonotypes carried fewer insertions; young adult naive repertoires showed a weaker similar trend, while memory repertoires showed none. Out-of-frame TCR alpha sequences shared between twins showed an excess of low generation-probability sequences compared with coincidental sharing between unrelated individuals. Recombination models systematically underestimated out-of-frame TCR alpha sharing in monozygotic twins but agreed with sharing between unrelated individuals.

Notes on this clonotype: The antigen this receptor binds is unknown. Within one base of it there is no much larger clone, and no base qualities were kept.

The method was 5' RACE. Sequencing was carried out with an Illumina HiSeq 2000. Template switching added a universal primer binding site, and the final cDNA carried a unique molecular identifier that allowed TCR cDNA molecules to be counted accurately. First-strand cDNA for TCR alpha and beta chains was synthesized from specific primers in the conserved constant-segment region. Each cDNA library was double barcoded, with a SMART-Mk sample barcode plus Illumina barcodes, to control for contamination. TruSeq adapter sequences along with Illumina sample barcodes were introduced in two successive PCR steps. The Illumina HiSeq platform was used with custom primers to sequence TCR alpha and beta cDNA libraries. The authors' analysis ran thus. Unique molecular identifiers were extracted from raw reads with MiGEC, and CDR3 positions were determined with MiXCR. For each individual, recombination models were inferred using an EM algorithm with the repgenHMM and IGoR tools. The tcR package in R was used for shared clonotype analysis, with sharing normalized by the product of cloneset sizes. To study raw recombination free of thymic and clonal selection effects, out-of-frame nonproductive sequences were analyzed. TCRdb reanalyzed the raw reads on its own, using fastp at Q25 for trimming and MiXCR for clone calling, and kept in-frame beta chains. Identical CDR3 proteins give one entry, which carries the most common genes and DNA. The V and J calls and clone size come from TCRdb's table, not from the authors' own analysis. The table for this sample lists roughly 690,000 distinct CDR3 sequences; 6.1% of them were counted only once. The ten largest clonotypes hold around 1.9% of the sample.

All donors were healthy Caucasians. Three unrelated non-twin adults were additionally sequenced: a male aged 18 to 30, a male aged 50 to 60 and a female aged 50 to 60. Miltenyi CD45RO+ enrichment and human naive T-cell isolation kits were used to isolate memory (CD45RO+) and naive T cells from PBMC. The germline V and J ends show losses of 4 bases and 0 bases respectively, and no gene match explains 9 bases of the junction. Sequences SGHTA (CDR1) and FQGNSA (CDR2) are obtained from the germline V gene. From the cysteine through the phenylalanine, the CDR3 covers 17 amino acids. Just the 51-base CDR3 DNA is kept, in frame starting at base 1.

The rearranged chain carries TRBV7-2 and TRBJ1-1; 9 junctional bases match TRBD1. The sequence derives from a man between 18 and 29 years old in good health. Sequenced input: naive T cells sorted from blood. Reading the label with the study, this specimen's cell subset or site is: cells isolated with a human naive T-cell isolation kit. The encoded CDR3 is CASSSDRTGAMNTEAFF. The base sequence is TGTGCCAGCAGCTCCGACAGGACAGGGGCTATGAACACTGAAGCTTTCTTT.